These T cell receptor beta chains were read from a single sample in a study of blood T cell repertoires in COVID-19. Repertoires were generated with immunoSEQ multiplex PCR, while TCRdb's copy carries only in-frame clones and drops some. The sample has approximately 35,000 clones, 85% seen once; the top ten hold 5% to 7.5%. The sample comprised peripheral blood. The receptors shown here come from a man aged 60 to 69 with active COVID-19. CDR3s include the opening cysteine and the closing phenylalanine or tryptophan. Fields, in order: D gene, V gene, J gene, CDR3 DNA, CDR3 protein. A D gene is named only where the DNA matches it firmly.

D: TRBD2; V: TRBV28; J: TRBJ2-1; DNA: TGTGCCAGCACAACGACTAGCCCGAGCTCCTACAATGAGCAGTTCTTC; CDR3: CASTTTSPSSYNEQFF
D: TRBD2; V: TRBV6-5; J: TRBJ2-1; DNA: TGTGCCAGCAGTTATGTAGGACTAGCGGGATTCGACTTGTTCTTC; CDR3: CASSYVGLAGFDLFF
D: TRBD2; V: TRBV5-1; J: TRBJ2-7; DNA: TGCGCCAGCAGCTTCTCGGGGGGCGAGCAGTACTTC; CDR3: CASSFSGGEQYF
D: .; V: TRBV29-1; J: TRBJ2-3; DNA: TGCAGCGTCTCCGGAGGAGGGATCACAGATACGCAGTATTTT; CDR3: CSVSGGGITDTQYF
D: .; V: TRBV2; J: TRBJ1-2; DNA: TGTGCCAGCAGTCTTACAGGGATGGACTATGGCTACACCTTC; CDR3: CASSLTGMDYGYTF
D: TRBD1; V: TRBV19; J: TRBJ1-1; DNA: TGTGCCAGTAGTATAGACAGGGGACAGGGAGGACAAGCTTTCTTT; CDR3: CASSIDRGQGGQAFF
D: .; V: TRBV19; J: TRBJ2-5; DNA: TGTGCCAGTAGTACTAATCGAGGCTCAGAGACCCAGTACTTC; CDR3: CASSTNRGSETQYF
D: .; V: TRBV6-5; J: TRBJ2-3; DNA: TGTGCCAGCAGTTACTCGAGGTGGCCGGATACGCAGTATTTT; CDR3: CASSYSRWPDTQYF
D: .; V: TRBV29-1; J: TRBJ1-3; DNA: TGCAGCGTTCCAGGGGAAACTTACTCTGGAAACACCATATATTTT; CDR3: CSVPGETYSGNTIYF
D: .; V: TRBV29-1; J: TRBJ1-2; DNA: TGCAGCGTTGATAAAGTTTTGACAGAGCCTCTAGCTAACTATGGCTACACCTTC; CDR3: CSVDKVLTEPLANYGYTF
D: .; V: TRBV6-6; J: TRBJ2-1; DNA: TGTGCCAGCAGTTACGGGCCAGGCACGGAGCAGTTCTTC; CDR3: CASSYGPGTEQFF
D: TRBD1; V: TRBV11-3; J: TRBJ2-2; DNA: TGTGCCAGCAGCTTCCGGACAGGCACGAACACCGGGGAGCTGTTTTTT; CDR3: CASSFRTGTNTGELFF
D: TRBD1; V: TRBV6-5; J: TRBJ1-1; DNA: TGTGCCAGCAATCCGACAGGGGTATACACTGAAGCTTTCTTT; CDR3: CASNPTGVYTEAFF
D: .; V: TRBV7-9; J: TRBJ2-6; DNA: TGTGCCAGCAGCCAGAATTCTGGGGCCAACGTCCTGACTTTC; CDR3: CASSQNSGANVLTF